The 21 T cell receptor beta chains given below trace back to one sample, sequenced in a study of T cells in Graves' hyperthyroidism and ophthalmopathy. RNA transcripts provided the source from which TCR beta CDR3 regions were amplified. When the TCR CDR3 underwent first-round RT-PCR, the HTBI primer set was used. TCRdb reprocessed the multiplex PCR reads with MiXCR, giving one entry per CDR3 protein. This table has around 600,000 distinct CDR3 sequences, roughly 14% appearing once. The specimen was blood. The receptors come from a young woman with Graves' hyperthyroidism.

The V call is TRBV7-9, the J call TRBJ2-1; 10 bases align to TRBD1. The ends lost 1 base at V and 12 bases at J; junction bases unmatched: 12. Germline V gene lookup returns CDR1 SEHNR and CDR2 FQNEAQ (reference sequence). This CDR3 is built from 16 residues. DNA of the CDR3: TGTGCCAGCAGCTTAGGTGGTGACAGGGGGCTTCGGGGGCAGTTCTTC. The encoded protein is CASSLGGDRGLRGQFF. The whole variable domain, filled in from reference TRBV7-9 and TRBJ2-1, reads DTGVSQNPRHKITKRGQNVTFRCDPISEHNRLYWYRQTLGQGPEFLTYFQNEAQLEKSRLLSDRFSAERPKGSFSTLEIQRTEQGDSAMYLCASSLGGDRGLRGQFFGPGTRLTVL.

As regards this clonotype: A junction end diverges from the germline sequence, so it may reflect a read error. The V and J genes are TRBV5-6 and TRBJ1-2; TRBD1 is a possible D gene (6 bases). The CDR3 loop spans 15 amino acids. Germline V gives CDR1 SGHDT, CDR2 YYEEEE. The CDR3 protein is CASIPVGQGRDGYTF. The DNA for the CDR3 is TGCGCCAGCATCCCAGTGGGCCAGGGGCGCGATGGCTACACCTTC.

This clonotype was seen many times. V usage is TRBV5-1 and J usage is TRBJ1-1; TRBD1 might be the D (5 bases). V was cut by 4 bases and J by 3 bases, with 10 bases left in between. The germline V gene encodes CDR1 SGHRS and CDR2 YFSETQ. The CDR3 consists of 13 residues. The CDR3 region is CASSPDIDTEAFF. In nucleotides, the CDR3 is TGCGCCAGCAGCCCGGACATCGACACTGAAGCTTTCTTT.

This clonotype was recorded many times. The chain recombines TRBV13 with TRBJ2-7; D perhaps matches TRBD1 (6 bases). Germline assignment: CDR1 PRHDT and CDR2 FYEKMQ (reference sequence). V dropped 3 bases and J dropped 4 bases, with 10 bases sitting between them. The CDR3 is 13 residues long. As DNA, the CDR3 is TGTGCCAGCAGCTTCGAACAGGGATACGAGCAGTACTTC. This sequence encodes CASSFEQGYEQYF.

This clonotype was detected ten times or more. The chain recombines TRBV2 with TRBJ2-4; maybe TRBD2 (5 bases). V lost 7 bases and J lost 7, with 17 bases in between. CDR1 and CDR2 from the germline V gene are SNHLY and FYNNEI. The CDR3 is made up of 14 amino acids. CDR3 nucleotide sequence: TGTGCCAGCATCCTCCGTGAGGGCACTAACATTCAGTACTTC. It translates to CASILREGTNIQYF.

The chain combines TRBV6-1 with TRBJ2-5; weak D call: TRBD1 (5 bases). Germline V gives CDR1 MNHNS, CDR2 SASEGT. This CDR3 is 14 amino acids long. Trimming stripped 2 bases from V and 5 bases from J, with 12 bases between. This chain's CDR3 is CASSEWAGRETQYF. In DNA form, the CDR3 reads TGTGCCAGCAGTGAATGGGCAGGGCGGGAGACCCAGTACTTC.

This clonotype turned up a few times. The chain recombines TRBV27 with TRBJ2-7; D tentatively reads TRBD1 or TRBD2 (5 bases each). The germline V gene encodes CDR1 MNHEY and CDR2 SMNVEV (reference sequence). The CDR3 runs to 15 residues. The germline V and J ends were trimmed by 0 bases and 2 bases, with 11 bases remaining between them. In DNA, the CDR3 is TGTGCCAGCAGTTTATCCGGGACGCCAACCTACGAGCAGTACTTC. It translates to CASSLSGTPTYEQYF.

In this sample, this clonotype turned up a few times. This chain connects TRBV27 to TRBJ2-7; weak D call: TRBD2 (6 bases). The V end was cut by 5 bases, the J end by 2 bases, with 10 bases between. This CDR3 spans 13 amino acids. Germline V gene lookup returns CDR1 MNHEY and CDR2 SMNVEV (reference sequence). CDR3 sequence (DNA): TGTGCCAGCAGTGACCCGGGAGCCTACGAGCAGTACTTC. This encodes CASSDPGAYEQYF.

This clonotype occurred many times. This sequence joins TRBV2 and TRBJ1-6; 7 nucleotides agree with TRBD1. The V and J ends lost 4 bases and 10 bases, in that order; junction bases with no gene match: 13. CDR3 size: 16 residues. Germline CDR1 is SNHLY and CDR2 is FYNNEI. The CDR3 region is CASSGRRDRVESPLHF. As DNA, the CDR3 is TGTGCCAGCAGTGGTCGCCGAGACAGGGTGGAGTCACCCCTCCACTTT. The full variable domain, with the rest looked up from reference TRBV2 and TRBJ1-6, is EPEVTQTPSHQVTQMGQEVILRCVPISNHLYFYWYRQILGQKVEFLVSFYNNEISEKSEIFDDQFSVERPDGSNFTLKIRSTKLEDSAMYFCASSGRRDRVESPLHFGNGTRLTVT.

This chain uses TRBV5-1 with TRBJ1-3, with 9 bases that match TRBD1. Germline CDR1 reads SGHRS; CDR2 reads YFSETQ. Unmatched junction bases numbered 3, after V lost 5 bases and J lost 3 bases. The CDR3 has 14 amino acids. CDR3 DNA sequence: TGCGCCAGCAGTTCGGGACAGGGTGGAAACACCATATATTTT. It specifies CASSSGQGGNTIYF.

On this clonotype itself: A much larger clone differs by one base, so this may be a read error. J is TRBJ2-1 and V is TRBV5-1, with TRBD2 matching over 13 bases. The CDR3 runs to 17 residues. From germline, CDR1 is SGHRS and CDR2 YFSETQ. The CDR3 DNA sequence: TGTGCCAGCAGCTGGGGACTAGCGGGGAGCTCCTACAATGAGCAGTTCTTC. As protein: CASSWGLAGSSYNEQFF.

This clonotype has ten or more counts. The chain joins TRBV7-9 to TRBJ2-2; TRBD2 matches at 12 bases. V gave up 5 bases and J gave up 4 bases; unmatched junction bases: 5. Germline CDR1 SEHNR, CDR2 FQNEAQ (reference sequence). CDR3 length: 16 residues. The chain's CDR3 is CASSPRTSGITGELFF. CDR3 nucleotides: TGTGCCAGCAGCCCGAGGACTAGCGGGATCACCGGGGAGCTGTTTTTT.

This clonotype was observed many times. The V and J genes are TRBV2 and TRBJ2-1, with 7 bases that match TRBD2. CDR3 length: 15 amino acids. Trimming at V came to 5 bases and at J to 4 bases, leaving 8 bases not matched to a gene. The germline gives CDR1 SNHLY, CDR2 FYNNEI. The CDR3 protein is CASSFASGGYNEQFF. The CDR3 DNA is TGTGCCAGCAGTTTCGCTAGCGGAGGGTACAATGAGCAGTTCTTC.

This clonotype has just a few counts. The chain has TRBV20-1 and TRBJ1-5; TRBD1 aligns across 11 bases. Trimming took 3 bases from V and 1 from J; bases not matched to a gene: 5. Germline-derived CDR1 and CDR2 are DFQATT and SNEGSKA (reference sequence). The CDR3 sequence is 16 residues long. CDR3 coding DNA: TGCAGTGCTAGGGGGACAGGGGGGTCAAGCAATCAGCCCCAGCATTTT. Amino acid sequence: CSARGTGGSSNQPQHF.

This clonotype was counted between two and nine times. The chain carries TRBV24-1 and TRBJ2-1; tentative D call: TRBD2 (6 bases). The CDR3 is 18 residues long. Germline lookup yields CDR1 KGHDR and CDR2 SFDVKD. Trimming shortened V by 2 bases and J by 5 bases, and 21 bases separated the two germline ends. CDR3 loop: CATSDWRGIDPHNNEQFF. The DNA of the CDR3 is TGTGCCACCAGTGATTGGCGGGGTATAGATCCCCACAACAATGAGCAGTTCTTC.

This clonotype was picked up many times. V is TRBV28 and J is TRBJ2-7; 10 nucleotides line up with TRBD1. The CDR3 sequence is 17 residues long. The germline V gene encodes CDR1 MDHEN and CDR2 SYDVKM. J was trimmed by 1 base and V by 5 bases; bases with no gene match: 11. CDR3 protein: CASSPPLPGQGSYEQYF. CDR3 DNA: TGTGCCAGCAGTCCACCTCTCCCGGGACAGGGGTCCTACGAGCAGTACTTC.

The chain links TRBV20-1 to TRBJ2-5; D could derive from TRBD1 or TRBD2 (5 bases each). The V gene lost 6 bases and the J gene lost 3 bases, with 20 bases spanning the gap. Per germline, CDR1 DFQATT and CDR2 SNEGSKA (reference sequence). The CDR3 is 15 amino acids. The CDR3 region has the DNA TGCAGTGCCTTCCTTTCCGGGACCGGAGAAGAGACCCAGTACTTC. This translates into CSAFLSGTGEETQYF.

This clonotype has at least ten counts. The CDR3 DNA follows: TGTGCCAGCATAACCCAGGGGGCGATCCGCGAGACCCAGTACTTC. It codes for CASITQGAIRETQYF. J is TRBJ2-5 and V is TRBV6-1; 8 bases agree with TRBD1. This CDR3 spans 15 amino acids. The J segment lost 5 bases and the V segment lost 7 bases, leaving 12 bases of the junction unmatched. The germline gives CDR1 MNHNS, CDR2 SASEGT.

This clonotype has more than one count but fewer than ten. This chain joins TRBV5-1 and TRBJ2-1, with D tentatively TRBD2 (6 bases). The CDR3 length is 14 residues. Germline assignment: CDR1 SGHRS and CDR2 YFSETQ. V shed 1 base and J shed 5 bases, with 10 bases lying between them. The CDR3 spells CASSLFGTDNEQFF. The DNA for the CDR3 is TGCGCCAGCAGCTTGTTTGGGACTGACAATGAGCAGTTCTTC.

Worth noting for this clonotype: At one end, the junction sequence differs from germline, possibly due to a read error. The CDR3 nucleotides are TGTGCCAGCAGCTTAGTTGTCTCAGGGACAGATACGCAGTGTTTT. Translated: CASSLVVSGTDTQCF. The J gene is TRBJ2-3, the V gene TRBV11-2, with 7 bases matching TRBD1. The CDR3 runs to 15 residues. In germline, CDR1 is SGHAT, CDR2 FQNNGV.

The V and J genes are TRBV7-2 and TRBJ1-2; 9 nucleotides align to TRBD1. CDR1 is SGHTA, CDR2 FQGNSA, per germline. V lost 4 bases, J lost 2 bases, and 5 bases stayed unmatched. The CDR3 is 15 amino acids. The CDR3 bases are TGTGCCAGCAGCTCCGCACAGGGGGCAAACTATGGCTACACCTTC. Translated: CASSSAQGANYGYTF. The full variable domain, with the rest looked up from reference TRBV7-2 and TRBJ1-2, is GAGVSQSPSNKVTEKGKDVELRCDPISGHTALYWYRQSLGQGLEFLIYFQGNSAPDKSGLPSDRFSAERTGGSVSTLTIQRTQQEDSAVYLCASSSAQGANYGYTFGSGTRLTVV.